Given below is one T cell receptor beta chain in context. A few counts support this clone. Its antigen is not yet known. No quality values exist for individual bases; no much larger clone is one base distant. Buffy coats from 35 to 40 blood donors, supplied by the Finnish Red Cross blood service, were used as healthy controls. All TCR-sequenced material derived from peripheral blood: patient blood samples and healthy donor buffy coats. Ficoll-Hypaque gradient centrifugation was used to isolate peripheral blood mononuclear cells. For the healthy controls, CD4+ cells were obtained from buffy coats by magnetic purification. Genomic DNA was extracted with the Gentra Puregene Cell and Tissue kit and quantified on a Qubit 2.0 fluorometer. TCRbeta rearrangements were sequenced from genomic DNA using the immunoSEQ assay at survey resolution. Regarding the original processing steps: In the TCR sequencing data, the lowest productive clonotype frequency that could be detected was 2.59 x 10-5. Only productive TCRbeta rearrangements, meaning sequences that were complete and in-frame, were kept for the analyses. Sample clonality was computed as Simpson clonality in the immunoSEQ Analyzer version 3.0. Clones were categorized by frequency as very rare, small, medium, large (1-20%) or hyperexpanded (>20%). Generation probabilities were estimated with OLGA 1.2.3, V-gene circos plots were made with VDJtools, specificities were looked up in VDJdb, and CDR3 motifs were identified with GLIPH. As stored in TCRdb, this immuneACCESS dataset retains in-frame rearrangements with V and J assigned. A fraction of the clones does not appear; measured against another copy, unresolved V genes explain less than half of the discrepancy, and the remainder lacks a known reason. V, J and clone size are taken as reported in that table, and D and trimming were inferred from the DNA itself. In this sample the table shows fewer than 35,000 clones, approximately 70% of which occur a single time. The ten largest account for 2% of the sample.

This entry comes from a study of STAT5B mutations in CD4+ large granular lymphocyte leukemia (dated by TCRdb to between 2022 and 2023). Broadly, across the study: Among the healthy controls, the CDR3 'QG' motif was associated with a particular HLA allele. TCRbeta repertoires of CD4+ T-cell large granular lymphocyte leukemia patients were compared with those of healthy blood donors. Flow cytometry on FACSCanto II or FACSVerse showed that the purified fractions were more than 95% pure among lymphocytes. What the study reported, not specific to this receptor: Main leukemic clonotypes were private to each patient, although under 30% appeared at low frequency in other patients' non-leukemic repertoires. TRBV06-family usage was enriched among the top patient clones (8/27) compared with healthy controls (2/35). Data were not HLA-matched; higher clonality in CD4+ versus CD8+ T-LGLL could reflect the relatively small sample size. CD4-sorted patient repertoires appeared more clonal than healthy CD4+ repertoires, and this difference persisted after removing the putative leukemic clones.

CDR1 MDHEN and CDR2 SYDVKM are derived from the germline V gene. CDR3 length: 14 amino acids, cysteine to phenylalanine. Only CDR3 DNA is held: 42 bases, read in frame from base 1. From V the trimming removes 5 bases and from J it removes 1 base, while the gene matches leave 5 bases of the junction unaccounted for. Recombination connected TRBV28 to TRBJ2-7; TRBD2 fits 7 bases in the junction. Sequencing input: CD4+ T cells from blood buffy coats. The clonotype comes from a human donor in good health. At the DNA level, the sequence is TGTGCCAGCAGTAGTACGGGGGGTTCCTACGAGCAGTACTTC. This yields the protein CASSSTGGSYEQYF.